The entry below gives a single T cell receptor beta chain sequence along with its context. This entry comes from a study of shared clonotypes between healthy human individuals. This CDR3 has 15 amino acids. Germline V gene data show CDR1 as SNHLY and CDR2 as FYNNEI. Trimming at V came to 1 base and at J to 6 bases, leaving 7 bases not matched to a gene. In the source study's methods: Because ImmunoSEQ provided only junction sequences with no quality scores, the filtering differed. Here immunoSEQ multiplex PCR was the method, and the copy in TCRdb shows in-frame clones only, minus some. The DNA gave D and trimming, while V, J and clone size come from that table. The sample contains 1,100,000 or so clones, around 78% of which appear only once.

This receptor was obtained from a man in his late teens or twenties in good health. Some clones in this sample may be carry-over from other donors' samples. Sequenced material: memory CD4+ T cells from PBMCs. This sample's subset: CD45RA-negative fraction. V and J are TRBV2 and TRBJ1-1; 8 bases line up with TRBD1. This CDR3 reads CASSEEQGAISEAFF. In DNA, the CDR3 is TGTGCCAGCAGTGAAGAGCAGGGGGCTATATCTGAAGCTTTCTTT.